The 12 T cell receptor beta chains below come from one sample, sequenced in a study of early T cells in non-severe SARS-CoV-2 infection. TCRdb ran MiXCR on the 5' RACE reads and lists one entry per CDR3 protein. The profile shows roughly 80,000 distinct CDR3 sequences, over 12% of them singletons. The source material was whole blood. These receptors came from an adult who was a healthcare worker with PCR-confirmed SARS-CoV-2 infection or an uninfected control (not recorded which).

This clonotype was observed a few times. This chain connects TRBV18 to TRBJ2-3; TRBD2 aligns across 11 bases. CDR1 is KGHSH, CDR2 LQKENI, per germline. This CDR3 spans 17 amino acids. The V segment lost 0 bases and the J segment 7 bases; nucleotides outside the gene matches: 9. CDR3 in amino acids: CASSPPTSSGGPNTQYF. The CDR3 DNA sequence: TGTGCCAGCTCACCACCGACGTCTAGCGGGGGGCCCAATACGCAGTATTTT.

In its sample, this clonotype was seen many times. V gene TRBV5-4 combines with J gene TRBJ2-7; 9 bases map to TRBD2. The length of the CDR3 is 15 residues. Trimming cost V 3 bases and J 5 bases; bases outside gene matches: 9. Germline lookup yields CDR1 SGHNT and CDR2 YYREEE (reference sequence). CDR3 sequence (DNA): TGTGCCAGCAGCTCGCGGGGGGGCGGTTCCAACGAGCAGTACTTC. Protein product: CASSSRGGGSNEQYF.

This clonotype was counted at least ten times. CDR3 region: CASSVSSGRAREQFF. The CDR3, as DNA: TGTGCCAGCAGTGTCTCGAGCGGGAGGGCCCGCGAGCAGTTCTTC. The rearrangement links TRBV2 to TRBJ2-1; the match to TRBD2 covers 10 bases. The trim removed 4 bases at V and 10 bases at J, leaving 10 bases unmatched. CDR1 and CDR2 from the germline V gene are SNHLY and FYNNEI. CDR3 length: 15 residues.

This clonotype was recorded at least ten times. The CDR3 DNA is TGCAGCGTTGCGGGGGACACTGAAGCTTTCTTT. This gives the protein CSVAGDTEAFF. V usage is TRBV29-1 and J usage is TRBJ1-1; D might be TRBD1 (5 bases). This CDR3 contains 11 residues. Trimming cost V 4 bases and J 3 bases, with 6 bases left between them. Germline V gene lookup returns CDR1 SQVTM and CDR2 ANQGSEA. Using reference TRBV29-1 and TRBJ1-1 for the parts outside the CDR3, the full variable domain is SAVISQKPSRDICQRGTSLTIQCQVDSQVTMMFWYRQQPGQSLTLIATANQGSEATYESGFVIDKFPISRPNLTFSTLTVSNMSPEDSSIYLCSVAGDTEAFFGQGTRLTVV.

This clonotype was recorded at least ten times. The chain joins TRBV11-2 to TRBJ1-2, with 7 bases matching TRBD1. Germline V gene sequence: CDR1 SGHAT, CDR2 FQNNGV. The V segment lost 4 bases and the J segment 4 bases; nucleotides outside the gene matches: 6. The CDR3 has 14 amino acids. CDR3 nucleotides: TGTGCCAGCAGCTCCCGGGACAGTTTCTATGGCTACACCTTC. Its protein is CASSSRDSFYGYTF.

Worth noting for this clonotype: No DNA is shown, since the ends of the CDR3 on it are uncertain; the CDR3 is the one TCRdb lists. This chain links TRBV9 with TRBJ2-7; TRBD2 is taken as the D call from the table, unchecked against the DNA. Germline V gene sequence: CDR1 SGDLS, CDR2 YYNGEE. The CDR3 extends over 14 residues, inclusive of both ends. The CDR3 reads CASSVGPGSYEQYF.

This clonotype was seen a few times. The rearrangement uses TRBV30 and TRBJ2-4; D unresolved. V was shortened by 1 base and J by 5 bases, with 15 bases between the two germline ends. In germline, CDR1 is GTSNPN, CDR2 SVGIG (reference sequence). The CDR3 is 15 amino acids. DNA for the CDR3: TGTGCCTGGAGTGCCATATGGGGAAGCGAAAACATTCAGTACTTC. This codes for CAWSAIWGSENIQYF.

In its sample, this clonotype was seen many times. The genes are TRBV5-1 and TRBJ2-3; a possible D gene is TRBD2 (5 bases). This CDR3 has 14 amino acids. The germline V gene has CDR1 SGHRS and CDR2 YFSETQ. The V end was cut by 0 bases, the J end by 1 base, with 6 bases between. For the CDR3, the DNA is TGCGCCAGCAGCTTGGGGACTGGCACAGATACGCAGTATTTT. Encoded protein: CASSLGTGTDTQYF.

The rearrangement uses TRBV27 and TRBJ2-7, with D perhaps being TRBD1 or TRBD2 (5 bases each). The CDR3 is 14 residues long. Germline CDR1 is MNHEY and CDR2 is SMNVEV (reference sequence). Deletions cut 5 bases from V and 6 bases from J, with 17 bases between. The CDR3 region has the DNA TGTGCCAGCAGTCCGAACTCCCTCGGGACCGAGCAGTACTTC. Encoded protein: CASSPNSLGTEQYF.

This clonotype was seen a few times. The V call is TRBV3-1, the J call TRBJ1-5; tentative D call: TRBD1 (5 bases). CDR1 LGHDT and CDR2 YNNKEL come from the germline V gene (reference sequence). The V end was cut by 0 bases, the J end by 7 bases, with 10 bases between. This CDR3 comprises 14 residues. CDR3: CASSQDPRDQPQHF. DNA for the CDR3: TGTGCCAGCAGCCAAGATCCCAGGGACCAGCCCCAGCATTTT.

V usage is TRBV6-5 and J usage is TRBJ2-7; no reliable D call. V lost 4 bases, J lost 6 bases, and 16 bases lay in between. CDR3 length equals 14 residues. Germline V gene sequence: CDR1 MNHEY, CDR2 SVGAGI. CDR3 coding DNA: TGTGCCAGCAGTTTCCAATTAGGCGCCCGCGAGCAGTACTTC. Translation gives CASSFQLGAREQYF.

This chain links TRBV5-1 with TRBJ2-4, with TRBD2 matching 12 bases. Germline V gives CDR1 SGHRS, CDR2 YFSETQ. J lost 2 bases, V lost 4 bases, and 4 bases had no gene match. The CDR3 runs 16 residues. In nucleotides, the CDR3 is TGCGCCAGCAGCCCCGGACTAGCGGGGACCAAAAACATTCAGTACTTC. Translating gives CASSPGLAGTKNIQYF.